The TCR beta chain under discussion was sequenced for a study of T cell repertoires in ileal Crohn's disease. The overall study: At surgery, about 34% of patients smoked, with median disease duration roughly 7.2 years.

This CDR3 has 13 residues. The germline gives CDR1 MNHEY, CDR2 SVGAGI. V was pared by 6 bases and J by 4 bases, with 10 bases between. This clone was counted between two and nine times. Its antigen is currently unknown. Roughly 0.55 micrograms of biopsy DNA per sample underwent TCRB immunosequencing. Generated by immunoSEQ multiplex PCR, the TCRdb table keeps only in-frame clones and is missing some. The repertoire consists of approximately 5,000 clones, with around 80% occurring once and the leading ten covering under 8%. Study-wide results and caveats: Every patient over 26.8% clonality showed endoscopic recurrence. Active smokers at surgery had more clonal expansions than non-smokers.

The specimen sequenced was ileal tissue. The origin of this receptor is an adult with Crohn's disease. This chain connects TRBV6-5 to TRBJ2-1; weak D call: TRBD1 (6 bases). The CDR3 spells CASRPRGYNEQFF. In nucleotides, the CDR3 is TGTGCCAGCAGACCCAGGGGTTACAATGAGCAGTTCTTC.